Below are 4 T cell receptor beta chains sequenced from a single sample in a study of blood T cell repertoires in COVID-19. Profiled with immunoSEQ multiplex PCR; TCRdb holds only in-frame clones, not every one. The sample includes 40,000 to 50,000 clones, approximately 91% of them seen just once. The source material was peripheral blood. Every receptor here comes from a man in his fifties or sixties with active COVID-19.

V and J are TRBV14 and TRBJ1-1; D perhaps matches TRBD1 (5 bases). Germline CDR1 and CDR2: SGHDN and FVKESK. The CDR3 has 13 residues. Trimming pared 1 base from V and 7 bases from J, leaving 10 bases between. As DNA, the CDR3 is TGTGCCAGCAGCCAAGGGGGCTGGGATGAAGCTTTCTTT. Translated: CASSQGGWDEAFF. The full variable domain, its missing parts supplied by reference TRBV14 and TRBJ1-1, is EAGVTQFPSHSVIEKGQTVTLRCDPISGHDNLYWYRRVMGKEIKFLLHFVKESKQDESGMPNNRFLAERTGGTYSTLKVQPAELEDSGVYFCASSQGGWDEAFFGQGTRLTVV.

The chain recombines TRBV7-9 with TRBJ1-2; D is ambiguous. Germline lookup yields CDR1 SEHNR and CDR2 FQNEAQ (reference sequence). The CDR3 contains 12 residues. With 4 bases removed from V and 2 bases from J, the gap between germline ends came to 5 bases. CDR3 region: CASSSGNYGYTF. The CDR3 DNA reads TGTGCCAGCAGCTCGGGGAACTATGGCTACACCTTC.

This chain joins TRBV6-1 and TRBJ1-6; D gene uncertain. This CDR3 has 19 residues. Germline CDR1 reads MNHNS; CDR2 reads SASEGT. Trimming stripped 0 bases from V and 0 bases from J, with 15 bases between. The CDR3 nucleotides are TGTGCCAGCAGTGAAGCGCGAGTCGCTGAGATCTCCTATAATTCACCCCTCCACTTT. Protein product: CASSEARVAEISYNSPLHF.

This clone was recorded once. This specimen includes other DNA sequences encoding the same CDR3. The chain employs TRBV18 and TRBJ2-6; tentatively, D is TRBD1 (5 bases). The CDR3 totals 15 residues. Germline CDR1 reads KGHSH; CDR2 reads LQKENI. Trimming shortened V by 6 bases and J by 0 bases, and 9 bases separated the two germline ends. The CDR3 nucleotides are TGTGCCAGCTCGCCAACAGGCTCTGGGGCCAACGTCCTGACTTTC. Protein product: CASSPTGSGANVLTF.